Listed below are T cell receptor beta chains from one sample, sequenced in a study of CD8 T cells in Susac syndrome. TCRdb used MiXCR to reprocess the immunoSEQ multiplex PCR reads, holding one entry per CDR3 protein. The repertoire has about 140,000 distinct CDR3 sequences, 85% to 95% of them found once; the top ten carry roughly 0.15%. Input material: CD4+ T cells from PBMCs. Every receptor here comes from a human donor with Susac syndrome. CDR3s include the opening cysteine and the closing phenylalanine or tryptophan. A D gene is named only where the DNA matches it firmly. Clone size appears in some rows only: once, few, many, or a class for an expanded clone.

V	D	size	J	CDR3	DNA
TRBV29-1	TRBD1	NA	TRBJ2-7	CSVTRTGGSYEQYF	TGCAGCGTCACACGGACAGGGGGCTCCTACGAGCAGTACTTC
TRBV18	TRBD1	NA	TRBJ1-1	CASSPISQGHTEAFF	TGTGCCAGCTCACCAATCTCACAGGGGCACACTGAAGCTTTCTTT
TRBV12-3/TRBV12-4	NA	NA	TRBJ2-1	CASSNWESYTYNEQFF	TGTGCCAGCAGCAACTGGGAATCCTACACCTACAATGAGCAGTTCTTC
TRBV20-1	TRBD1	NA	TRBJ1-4	CSARDRTGKKGIEKLFF	TGCAGTGCTAGAGACCGGACAGGAAAGAAGGGGATTGAAAAACTGTTTTTT
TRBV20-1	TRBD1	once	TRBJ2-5	CSAPDRVETQYF	TGCAGTGCCCCGGACAGGGTTGAGACCCAGTACTTC
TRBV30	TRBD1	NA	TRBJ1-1	CAAGQGAAFF	TGTGCCGCCGGACAGGGGGCAGCTTTCTTT
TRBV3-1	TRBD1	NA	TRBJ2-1	CASSQRTGIVLF	TGTGCCAGCAGCCAGAGGACAGGGATAGTTCTCTTC
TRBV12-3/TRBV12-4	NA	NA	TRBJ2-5	CASSFAVTKETQYF	TGTGCCAGCAGTTTCGCGGTAACTAAAGAGACCCAGTACTTC
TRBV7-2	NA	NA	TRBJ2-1	CASSTWIDGNEQFF	TGTGCCAGCAGCACTTGGATCGACGGGAATGAGCAGTTCTTC
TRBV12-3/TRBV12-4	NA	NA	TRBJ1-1	CASRRGQRVTEAFF	TGTGCCAGCAGGCGAGGACAGCGGGTCACTGAAGCTTTCTTT
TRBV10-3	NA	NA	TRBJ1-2	CAISDRATYGYTF	TGTGCCATCAGTGACAGGGCTACCTATGGCTACACCTTC
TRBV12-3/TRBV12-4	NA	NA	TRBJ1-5	CASSNRDSNQPQHF	TGTGCCAGCAGTAACAGGGATAGCAATCAGCCCCAGCATTTT
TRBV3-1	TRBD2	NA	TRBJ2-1	CASSPVAGAYNEQFF	TGTGCCAGCAGCCCAGTAGCGGGAGCCTACAATGAGCAGTTCTTC
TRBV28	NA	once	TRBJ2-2	CASSHGTTWAGELFF	TGTGCCAGCAGCCACGGGACAACGTGGGCCGGGGAGCTGTTTTTT
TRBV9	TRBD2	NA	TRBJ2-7	CASSGQEGGYEQYF	TGTGCCAGCAGCGGCCAGGAGGGAGGGTACGAGCAGTACTTC
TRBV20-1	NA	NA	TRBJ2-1	CSAYSYNEQFF	TGCAGCGCCTATTCCTACAATGAGCAGTTCTTC
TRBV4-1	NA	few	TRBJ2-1	CASSQDGSLYNEQFF	TGCGCCAGCAGCCAAGACGGGAGCTTGTACAATGAGCAGTTCTTC